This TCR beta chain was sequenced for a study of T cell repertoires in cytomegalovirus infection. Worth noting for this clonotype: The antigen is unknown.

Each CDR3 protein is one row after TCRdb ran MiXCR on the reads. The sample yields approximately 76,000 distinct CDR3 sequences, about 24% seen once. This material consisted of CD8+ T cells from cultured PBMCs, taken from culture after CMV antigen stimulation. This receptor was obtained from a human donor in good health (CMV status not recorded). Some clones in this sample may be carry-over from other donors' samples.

CDR3 DNA sequence: TGTGCCATTGGACAGAACAATGAGCAGTTCTTC. It codes for CAIGQNNEQFF. The chain employs TRBV10-3 and TRBJ2-1, with D possibly TRBD1 on 6 matching bases. Trimming took off 9 bases at V and 5 bases at J, with 8 bases between the two ends. Looked up from germline, CDR1 is ENHRY and CDR2 is SYGVKD. The CDR3 totals 11 residues.